This T cell receptor (beta chain) was found in a study of Ad26.COV2.S vaccination and SARS-CoV-2 variants (dated by TCRdb to the early 2020s). Study-wide context: TCRbeta repertoire sequencing served as the tool for gauging how specific and how broad the SARS-CoV-2-reactive T cell receptors were following Ad26.COV2.S vaccination. The TCR-sequenced set comprised around 30 samples: around 20 Ad26.COV2.S vaccine recipients, 5 placebo recipients and 8 SARS-CoV-2 convalescent individuals. Summary of the overall study and its limitations: Comparable non-spike TCR breadth was observed between vaccine and placebo recipients, consistent with only spike being contained in the vaccine. Substantial breadth of spike-specific CD8+ and CD4+ T cell responses was reported after vaccination. Spike-specific TCR breadth was higher in Ad26.COV2.S recipients than in placebo recipients (P = 0.0014). According to the authors, total T cell responses may have been underestimated by the TCR breadth and depth analyses.

The intended sense of this specimen's time point label: individuals recovered from natural SARS-CoV-2 infection. Trimming at the junction amounts to 1 base on V and 8 bases on J, and the germline ends lie 15 bases apart. Taken from cysteine to phenylalanine, the CDR3 has 15 residues. Of the read, only the CDR3 DNA is kept; its 45 bases are in frame from base 1. Sequences SGHDN (CDR1) and FVKESK (CDR2) are obtained from the germline V gene. The immunoSEQ Assay was used to sequence TCRbeta CDR3 regions. After extraction, genomic DNA underwent amplification by bias-controlled multiplex PCR, followed by high-throughput sequencing. The original pipeline was this. To quantify the absolute abundance of every unique TCRbeta CDR3 region, sequences were collapsed and filtered. T cell fraction was estimated by normalization of TCRbeta template counts to usable DNA, with usable DNA being measured through amplification of reference genes present in all nucleated cells. Repertoire TCRs were annotated as SARS-CoV-2-specific by exact matching of V gene, CDR3 amino acid sequence and J gene to a known reactive TCR set. The reference SARS-CoV-2 TCR set was obtained from MIRA and was filtered for enrichment in COVID-19-positive ImmuneCODE repertoires, whereby public or cross-reactive TCRs were removed. Based on the MIRA antigens, annotated TCRs were further analysed at the level of specific ORF or position within ORF. Depth was the summed frequency of annotated unique rearrangements, while breadth was defined as annotated unique rearrangements over total unique productive rearrangements. Group comparisons of TCR breadth used two-sided Wilcoxon rank-sum tests. Drawn from immuneACCESS, this table holds only the in-frame rearrangements with V and J called that TCRdb kept. Clones are partly lost; checked studies trace under half to an unresolved V gene and leave the rest unexplained. That table gives V, J and clone size, and the DNA gave D and trimming. The sample table records fewer than 55,000 clones; roughly 80% of these occur just once. The top ten constitute roughly 50% of the sample.

Only a few counts were recorded for this clone. No antigen is known for it. No per-base quality is available; no much larger clone lies one base away. The source material was peripheral blood, sampled after recovery from COVID-19. The TCR originated in a human donor who had recovered from COVID-19. The chain is assembled from TRBV14 and TRBJ2-4; the D gene identity is not certain. The nucleotide sequence reads TGTGCCAGCAGCCAAGGTTATGGAACGGCGGACATTCAGTACTTC. The resulting protein is CASSQGYGTADIQYF.